The T cell receptor (beta chain) under discussion was sequenced for a study of blood T cell repertoires in COVID-19. Study as a whole: Samples came from the United States, Italy and Spain, spanning acute and convalescent COVID-19. T cells, B-cell-depleted T cells, or PBMCs provided the cDNA or gDNA that served as material.

Clones were sequenced by immunoSEQ multiplex PCR, and TCRdb holds only the in-frame ones, with some missing. The sample holds 450,000 to 600,000 clones, 75% to 90% seen once. Across 20 to 25 US areas, participants ranged in age from 18 to 89 years. Recovered participants had two consecutive negative NP/OP PCR tests, healthcare professional clearance, or symptom resolution. The germline V gene has CDR1 LNHDA and CDR2 SQIVND (reference sequence). Trimming took 5 bases from V and 5 from J; bases not matched to a gene: 3. The CDR3 loop spans 13 amino acids. The chain links TRBV19 to TRBJ1-5, with 7 bases matching TRBD1. Material: PBMCs or T cells enriched from blood (not recorded which). The receptor was isolated from a young woman who had recovered from COVID-19. This chain's CDR3 is CASSLDRDQPQHF. In DNA, the CDR3 is TGTGCCAGTAGTCTTGACAGGGATCAGCCCCAGCATTTT.